This T cell receptor (beta chain) appears in the sequencing data of a study of PD-1 blockade in classical Hodgkin lymphoma. Overall study results and limits: TCR diversity rose significantly by C4D1 in CD4+ but not CD8+ cells.

Comment on this clone: Its antigen remains unknown.

Time point noted: cycle 4 day 1 (C4D1), after less than 7 weeks of nivolumab. There was relapse after autologous stem cell transplantation in every patient, and there was variation in brentuximab vedotin exposure. Libraries were prepared by immunoSEQ multiplex PCR; TCRdb keeps only in-frame clonotypes and omits some of them. The top ten hold more than 11% of the sample, which has about 47,000 clones, 90% seen once. The TCR was taken from a human donor with classical Hodgkin lymphoma. The sequenced sample was peripheral blood mononuclear cells (PBMCs), obtained before the fourth cycle of nivolumab.

The CDR3 DNA is TGTGCTAGTGGTTTCTTGGGTGGTGGCCCAGACCAGCATTTT. Translating it yields CASGFLGGGPDQHF. The V gene is TRBV12-5, the J gene TRBJ1-5; D is uncertain. The CDR3 is made up of 14 amino acids. V lost 3 bases and J lost 12, with 18 bases in between. Germline lookup yields CDR1 LGHNT and CDR2 FRNRAP.